The source of this T cell receptor beta chain is a study of cytomegalovirus exposure and HLA in healthy donors. Vbeta (60) and Jbeta (13) primers were used in the PCR. Repertoires were generated with immunoSEQ multiplex PCR, while TCRdb's copy carries only in-frame clones and drops some. This sample's table has 130,000 or so clones. The ends were cut back, 4 bases at V and 8 bases at J, with 15 bases in the middle. Germline V gene lookup returns CDR1 SGHRS and CDR2 YFSETQ. This CDR3 is 13 amino acids long. This clonotype was obtained from a middle-aged woman in good health and CMV-seronegative. This sequence joins TRBV5-1 and TRBJ1-2; a weak D match, TRBD1 (5 bases). The sample taken for sequencing was PBMCs. The CDR3 region has the DNA TGCGCCAGCAGCCTTCCCCTCGACAGAGGCTACACCTTC. Residues: CASSLPLDRGYTF.